The 2 T cell receptor beta chains below were found in one sample sequenced in a study of blood T cell repertoires in COVID-19. TCRdb's copy holds only in-frame clones and misses some; the assay was immunoSEQ multiplex PCR. The profile shows 320,000 or so clones, roughly 87% of them singletons. Sequenced input: PBMCs or T cells enriched from blood (not recorded which). The receptors were gathered from a woman aged 30 to 39 who had recovered from COVID-19.

CDR3 residues: CASSAGLNYGYTF. Written as DNA, the CDR3 is TGTGCCAGCAGCGCAGGACTGAACTATGGCTACACCTTC. The gene calls are TRBV5-5 and TRBJ1-2; D remains unclear. CDR3 size: 13 residues. Trimming removed 4 bases from V and 2 bases from J, with 9 bases in between. Germline V CDR1 and CDR2: SGHKS, YYEKEE (reference sequence).

The J gene is TRBJ1-5, the V gene TRBV28; 8 bases fit TRBD1. The CDR3 sequence is 15 residues long. Germline V gene lookup returns CDR1 MDHEN and CDR2 SYDVKM. J lost 6 bases, V lost 2 bases, and 6 bases had no gene match. The CDR3 nucleotides are TGTGCCAGCAGTTTACAGGGGGCGCTGGGTCAGCCCCAGCATTTT. It codes for CASSLQGALGQPQHF.